This T cell receptor beta chain is from a study of CD8 T cells in ankylosing spondylitis. TCRdb re-called the 5' RACE reads through MiXCR, storing one row per CDR3 protein. The data show about 340,000 distinct CDR3 sequences, roughly 14% seen once. Looked up from germline, CDR1 is SEHNR and CDR2 is FQNEAQ (reference sequence). V lost 4 bases and J lost 5, with 8 bases in between. The CDR3 consists of 12 residues. This clonotype came up once. V is TRBV7-9 and J is TRBJ1-2; no definite D call. The sequenced sample was blood, either unsorted or a sorted T cell fraction (not recorded which). The receptor was isolated from a male donor with ankylosing spondylitis or in good health (not recorded which). The CDR3 loop reads CASSWEVYGYTF. Written as DNA, the CDR3 is TGTGCCAGCAGCTGGGAGGTTTATGGCTACACCTTC.